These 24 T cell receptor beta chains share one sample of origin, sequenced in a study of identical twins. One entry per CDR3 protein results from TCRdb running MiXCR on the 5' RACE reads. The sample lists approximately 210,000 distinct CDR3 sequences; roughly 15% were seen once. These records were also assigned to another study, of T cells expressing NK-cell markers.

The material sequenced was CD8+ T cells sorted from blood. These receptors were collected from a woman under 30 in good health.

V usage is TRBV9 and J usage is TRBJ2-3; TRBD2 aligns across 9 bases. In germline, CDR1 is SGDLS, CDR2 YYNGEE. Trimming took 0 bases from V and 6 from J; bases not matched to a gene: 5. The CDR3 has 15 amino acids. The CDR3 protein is CASSVVGSGGDTQYF. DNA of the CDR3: TGTGCCAGCAGCGTAGTGGGTAGCGGGGGTGATACGCAGTATTTT.

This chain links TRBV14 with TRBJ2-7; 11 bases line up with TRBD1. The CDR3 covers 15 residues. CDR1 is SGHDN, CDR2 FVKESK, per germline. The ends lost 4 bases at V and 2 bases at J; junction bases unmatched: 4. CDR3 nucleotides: TGTGCCAGCAGCCGGACAGGGGGCTTAGCCTACGAGCAGTACTTC. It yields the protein CASSRTGGLAYEQYF. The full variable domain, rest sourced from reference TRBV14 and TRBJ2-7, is EAGVTQFPSHSVIEKGQTVTLRCDPISGHDNLYWYRRVMGKEIKFLLHFVKESKQDESGMPNNRFLAERTGGTYSTLKVQPAELEDSGVYFCASSRTGGLAYEQYFGPGTRLTVT.

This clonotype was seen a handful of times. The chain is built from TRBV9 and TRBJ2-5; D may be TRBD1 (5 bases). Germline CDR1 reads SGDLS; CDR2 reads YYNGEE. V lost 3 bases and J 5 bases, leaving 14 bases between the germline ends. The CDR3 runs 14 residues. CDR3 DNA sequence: TGTGCCAGCAGCGAGTCAGGGATTGCGGAGACCCAGTACTTC. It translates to CASSESGIAETQYF.

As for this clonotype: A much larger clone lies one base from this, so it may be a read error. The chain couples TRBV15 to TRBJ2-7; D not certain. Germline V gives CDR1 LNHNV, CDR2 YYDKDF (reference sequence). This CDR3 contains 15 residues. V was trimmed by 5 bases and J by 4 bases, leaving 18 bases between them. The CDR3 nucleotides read TGTGCCACCAGCTTAGAAGTGGACGGGTTATACGAGCAGTACTTC. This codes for CATSLEVDGLYEQYF.

Written as DNA, the CDR3 is TGTGCCAGCAGCTTAGGCCTCCCTTCGGACGGACCGTCGAACAATAACATTCAGTACTTC. Translation: CASSLGLPSDGPSNNNIQYF. The genes are TRBV13 and TRBJ2-4; D is unresolved. CDR3 length equals 20 residues. Germline assignment: CDR1 PRHDT and CDR2 FYEKMQ (reference sequence). The V end lost 0 bases, the J end lost 7 bases, and 28 bases lay between the germline ends. Supplemented by reference TRBV13 and TRBJ2-4, the full variable domain reads AAGVIQSPRHLIKEKRETATLKCYPIPRHDTVYWYQQGPGQDPQFLISFYEKMQSDKGSIPDRFSAQQFSDYHSELNMSSLELGDSALYFCASSLGLPSDGPSNNNIQYFGAGTRLSVL.

DNA of the CDR3: TGTGCCAGCAGCTCCCCCACGGCCTACGAGCAGTACTTC. Residues: CASSSPTAYEQYF. The rearrangement joins TRBV11-2 to TRBJ2-7; no firm D call. Germline CDR1 and CDR2: SGHAT and FQNNGV. V was cut by 4 bases and J by 2 bases, with 9 bases left in between. The CDR3 consists of 13 residues.

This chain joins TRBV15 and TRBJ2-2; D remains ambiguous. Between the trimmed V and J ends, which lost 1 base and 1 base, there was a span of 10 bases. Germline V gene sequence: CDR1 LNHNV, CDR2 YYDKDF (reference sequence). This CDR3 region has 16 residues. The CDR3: CATSRVTSLNTGELFF. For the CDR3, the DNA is TGTGCCACCAGCAGAGTGACCTCCCTGAACACCGGGGAGCTGTTTTTT.

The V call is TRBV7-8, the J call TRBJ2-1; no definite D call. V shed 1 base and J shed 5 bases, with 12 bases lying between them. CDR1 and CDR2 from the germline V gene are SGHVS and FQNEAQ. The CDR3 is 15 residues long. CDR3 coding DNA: TGTGCCAGCAGCTTAGGGTTGGCGAAGGACAATGAGCAGTTCTTC. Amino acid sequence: CASSLGLAKDNEQFF.

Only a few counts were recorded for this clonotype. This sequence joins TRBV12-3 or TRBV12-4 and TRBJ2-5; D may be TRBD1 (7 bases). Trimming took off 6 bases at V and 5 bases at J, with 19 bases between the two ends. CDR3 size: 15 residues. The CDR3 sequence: CASRNHRETGETQYF. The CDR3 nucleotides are TGTGCCAGCAGGAACCACCGGGAGACAGGGGAGACCCAGTACTTC.

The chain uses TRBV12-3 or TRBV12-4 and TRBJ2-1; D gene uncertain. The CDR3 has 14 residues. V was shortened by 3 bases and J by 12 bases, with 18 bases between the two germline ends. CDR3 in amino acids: CASSFEGWNEWQFF. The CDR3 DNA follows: TGTGCCAGCAGTTTCGAAGGGTGGAATGAGTGGCAGTTCTTC.

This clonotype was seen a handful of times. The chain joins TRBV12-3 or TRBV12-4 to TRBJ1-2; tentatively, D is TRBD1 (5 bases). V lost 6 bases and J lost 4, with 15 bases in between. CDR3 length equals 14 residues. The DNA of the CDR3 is TGTGCCAGCAGCAGTGACAGTGAGGGCTATGGCTACACCTTC. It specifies CASSSDSEGYGYTF.

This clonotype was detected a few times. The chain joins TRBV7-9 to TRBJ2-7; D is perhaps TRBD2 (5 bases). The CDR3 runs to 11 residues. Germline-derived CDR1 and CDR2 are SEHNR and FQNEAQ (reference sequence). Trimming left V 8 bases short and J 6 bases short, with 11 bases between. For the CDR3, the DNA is TGTGCCAGCTCAACCGGACTCGAGCAGTACTTC. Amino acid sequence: CASSTGLEQYF.

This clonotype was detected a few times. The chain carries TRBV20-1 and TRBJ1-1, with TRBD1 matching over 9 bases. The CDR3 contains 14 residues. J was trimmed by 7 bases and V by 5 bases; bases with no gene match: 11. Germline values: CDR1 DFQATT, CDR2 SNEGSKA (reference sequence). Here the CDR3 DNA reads TGCAGTGCTTCTTTCCCTGACAGGGGGGTTGAAGCTTTCTTT. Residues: CSASFPDRGVEAFF.

The CDR3 here is CASSLLRARGATEAFF. CDR3 sequence (DNA): TGTGCCAGCAGTTTACTACGGGCCCGTGGGGCCACTGAAGCTTTCTTT. V gene TRBV27 combines with J gene TRBJ1-1; D possibly corresponds to TRBD1 (5 bases). CDR3 length equals 16 residues. In germline, CDR1 is MNHEY, CDR2 SMNVEV (reference sequence). Trimming cost V 2 bases and J 4 bases, with 17 bases left between them.

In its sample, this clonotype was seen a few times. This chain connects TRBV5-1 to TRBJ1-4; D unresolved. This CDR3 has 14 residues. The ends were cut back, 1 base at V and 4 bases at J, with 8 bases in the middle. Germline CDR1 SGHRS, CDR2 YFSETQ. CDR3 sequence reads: CASSLLSLNEKLFF. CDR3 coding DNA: TGCGCCAGCAGCTTGTTGTCTCTTAATGAAAAACTGTTTTTT.

The CDR3 nucleotides read TGTGCCAGCAGCTCCCCCTCTGGCGAGCAGTACTTC. This sequence encodes CASSSPSGEQYF. The rearrangement uses TRBV7-6 and TRBJ2-7; D uncertain. CDR3 size: 12 residues. Germline CDR1 is SGHVS and CDR2 is FNYEAQ. Trimming removed 4 bases from V and 6 bases from J, with 10 bases in between.

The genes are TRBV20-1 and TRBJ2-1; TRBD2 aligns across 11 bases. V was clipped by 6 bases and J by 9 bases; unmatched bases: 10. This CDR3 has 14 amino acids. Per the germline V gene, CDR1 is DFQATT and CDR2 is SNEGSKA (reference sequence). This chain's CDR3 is CSAPGLAGGIEQFF. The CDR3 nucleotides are TGCAGTGCCCCGGGGCTAGCGGGAGGCATTGAGCAGTTCTTC.

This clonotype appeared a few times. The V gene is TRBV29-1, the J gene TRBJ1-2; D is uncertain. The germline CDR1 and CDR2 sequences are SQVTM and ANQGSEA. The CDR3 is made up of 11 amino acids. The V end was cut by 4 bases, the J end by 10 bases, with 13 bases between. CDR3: CSVASSNLYTF. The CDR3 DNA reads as TGCAGCGTTGCATCGTCAAATCTCTACACCTTC.

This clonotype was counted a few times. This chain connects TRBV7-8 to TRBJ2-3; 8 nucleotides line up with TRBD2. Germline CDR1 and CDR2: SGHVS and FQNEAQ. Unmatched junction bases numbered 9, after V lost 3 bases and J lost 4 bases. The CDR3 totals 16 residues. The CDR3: CASSFIAGPRADTQYF. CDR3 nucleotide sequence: TGTGCCAGCAGCTTCATAGCGGGACCGAGGGCAGATACGCAGTATTTT.

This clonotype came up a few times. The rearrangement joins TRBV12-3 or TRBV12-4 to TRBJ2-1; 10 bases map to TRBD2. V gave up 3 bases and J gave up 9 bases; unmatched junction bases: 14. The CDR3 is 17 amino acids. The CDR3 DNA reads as TGTGCCAGCAGTTTCCCATCTGACTACAAGCGGGAGGGTGAGCAGTTCTTC. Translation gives CASSFPSDYKREGEQFF.

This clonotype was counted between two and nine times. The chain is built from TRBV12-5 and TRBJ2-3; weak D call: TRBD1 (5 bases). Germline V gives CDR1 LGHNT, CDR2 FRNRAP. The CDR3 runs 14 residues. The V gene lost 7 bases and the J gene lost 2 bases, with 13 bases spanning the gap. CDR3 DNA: TGTGCTAGTGTCTCGGACATCACCACAGATACGCAGTATTTT. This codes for CASVSDITTDTQYF.

The CDR3 loop reads CASSIVGLSSYNEQFF. The CDR3 bases are TGTGCCAGTAGTATCGTCGGGCTAAGCTCCTACAATGAGCAGTTCTTC. The chain combines TRBV19 with TRBJ2-1; D is ambiguous. With 3 bases removed from V and 0 bases from J, the gap between germline ends came to 12 bases. Germline values: CDR1 LNHDA, CDR2 SQIVND (reference sequence). The CDR3 contains 16 residues.

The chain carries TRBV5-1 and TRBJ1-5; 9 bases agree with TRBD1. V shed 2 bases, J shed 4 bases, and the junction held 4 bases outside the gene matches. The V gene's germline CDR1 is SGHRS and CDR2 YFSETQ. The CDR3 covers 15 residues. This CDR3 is CASSLGTGRNQPQHF. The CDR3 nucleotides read TGCGCCAGCAGCTTAGGGACAGGGAGAAATCAGCCCCAGCATTTT.

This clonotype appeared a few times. CDR3 amino acids: CATSPGQNTEAFF. In DNA form, the CDR3 reads TGTGCCACCAGCCCCGGACAGAACACTGAAGCTTTCTTT. The chain has TRBV15 and TRBJ1-1, with D perhaps matching TRBD1 (5 bases). Germline-derived CDR1 and CDR2 are LNHNV and YYDKDF (reference sequence). This CDR3 region has 13 residues. With 5 bases removed from V and 1 base from J, the gap between germline ends came to 8 bases.